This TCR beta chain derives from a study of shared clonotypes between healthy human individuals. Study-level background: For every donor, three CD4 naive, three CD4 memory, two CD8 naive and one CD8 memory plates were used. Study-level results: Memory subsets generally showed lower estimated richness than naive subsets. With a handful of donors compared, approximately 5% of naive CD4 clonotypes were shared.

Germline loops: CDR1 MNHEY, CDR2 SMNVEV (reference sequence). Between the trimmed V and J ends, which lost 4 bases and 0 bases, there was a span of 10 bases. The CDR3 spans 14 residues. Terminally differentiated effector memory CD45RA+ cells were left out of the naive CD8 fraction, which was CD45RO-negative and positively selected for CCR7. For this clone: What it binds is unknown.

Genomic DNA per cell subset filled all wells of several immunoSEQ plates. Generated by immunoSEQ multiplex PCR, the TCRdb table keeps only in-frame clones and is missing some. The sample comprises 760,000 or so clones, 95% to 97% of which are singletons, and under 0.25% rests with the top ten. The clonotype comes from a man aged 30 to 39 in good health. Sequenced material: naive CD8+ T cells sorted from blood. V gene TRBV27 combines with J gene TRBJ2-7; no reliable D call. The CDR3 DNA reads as TGTGCCAGCAGTTACGACTCCTCCTCCTACGAGCAGTACTTC. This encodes CASSYDSSSYEQYF.